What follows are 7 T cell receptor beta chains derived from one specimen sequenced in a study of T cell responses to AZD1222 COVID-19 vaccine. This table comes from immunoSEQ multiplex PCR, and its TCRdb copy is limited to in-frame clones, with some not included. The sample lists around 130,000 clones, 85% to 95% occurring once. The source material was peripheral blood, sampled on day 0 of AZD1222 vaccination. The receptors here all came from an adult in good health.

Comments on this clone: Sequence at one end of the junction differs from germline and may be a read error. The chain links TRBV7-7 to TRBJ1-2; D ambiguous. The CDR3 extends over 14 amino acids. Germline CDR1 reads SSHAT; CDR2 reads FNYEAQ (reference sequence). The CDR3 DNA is TGTGCTAGCAGCCCACTGGAGGAGAGGGATGGCTACACCTTC. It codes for CASSPLEERDGYTF. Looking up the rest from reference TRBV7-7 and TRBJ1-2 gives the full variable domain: GAGVSQSPRYKVTKRGQDVTLRCDPISSHATLYWYQQALGQGPEFLTYFNYEAQPDKSGLPSDRFSAERPEGSISTLTIQRTEQRDSAMYRCASSPLEERDGYTFGSGTRLTVV.

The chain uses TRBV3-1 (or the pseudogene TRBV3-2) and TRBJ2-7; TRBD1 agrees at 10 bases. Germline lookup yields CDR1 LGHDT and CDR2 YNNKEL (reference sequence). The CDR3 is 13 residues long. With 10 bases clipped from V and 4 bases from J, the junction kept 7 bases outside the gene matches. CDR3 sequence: CATRQGAGYEQYF. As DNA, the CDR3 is TGTGCCACCAGACAGGGGGCCGGTTACGAGCAGTACTTC.

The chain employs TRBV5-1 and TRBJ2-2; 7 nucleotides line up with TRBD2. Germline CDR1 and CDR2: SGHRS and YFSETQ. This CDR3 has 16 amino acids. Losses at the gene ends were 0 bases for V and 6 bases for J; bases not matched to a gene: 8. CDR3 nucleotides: TGCGCCAGCAGCTTGGAGGTCGGGGGGAAACCCGGGGAGCTGTTTTTT. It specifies CASSLEVGGKPGELFF.

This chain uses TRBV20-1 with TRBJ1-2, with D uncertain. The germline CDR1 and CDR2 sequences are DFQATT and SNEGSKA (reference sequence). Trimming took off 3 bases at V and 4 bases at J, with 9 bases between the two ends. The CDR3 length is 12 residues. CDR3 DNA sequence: TGCAGTGCTAGTCGAGCGGTCTATGGCTACACCTTC. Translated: CSASRAVYGYTF.

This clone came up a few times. The CDR3 is CASSPGGTSYEQYF. For the CDR3, the DNA is TGTGCCAGCTCCCCCGGAGGGACATCCTACGAGCAGTACTTC. This chain connects TRBV18 to TRBJ2-7; TRBD1 or TRBD2 may be the D gene (6 bases each). The length of the CDR3 is 14 residues. The V end lost 6 bases, the J end lost 1 base, and 13 bases lay between the germline ends. The germline gives CDR1 KGHSH, CDR2 LQKENI.

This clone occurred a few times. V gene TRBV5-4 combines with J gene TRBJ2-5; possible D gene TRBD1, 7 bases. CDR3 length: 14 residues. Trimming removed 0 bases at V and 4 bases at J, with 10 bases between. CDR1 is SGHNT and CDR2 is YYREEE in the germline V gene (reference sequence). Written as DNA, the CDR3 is TGTGCCAGCAGCTTGGGGCAGGGGGGAGAGACCCAGTACTTC. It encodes CASSLGQGGETQYF.

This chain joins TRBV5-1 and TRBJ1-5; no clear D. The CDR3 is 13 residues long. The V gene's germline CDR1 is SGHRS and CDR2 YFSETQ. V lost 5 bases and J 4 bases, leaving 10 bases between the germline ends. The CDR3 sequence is CASSPVENQPQHF. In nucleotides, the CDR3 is TGCGCCAGCAGTCCAGTAGAGAATCAGCCCCAGCATTTT.